Presented here are 27 T cell receptor beta chains from one specimen sequenced in a study of monozygotic twins with inflammatory bowel disease. TCRdb re-analyzed the 5' RACE reads; it lists each CDR3 protein once, without DNA. In all, the sample yields approximately 210,000 distinct CDR3 sequences. The specimen sequenced was blood. These TCRs come from a human donor with ulcerative colitis or Crohn's disease, or a healthy co-twin of an affected twin (not recorded which).

The V gene is TRBV12-3 or TRBV12-4, the J gene TRBJ1-1; TCRdb's D gene call, TRBD1, goes unchecked for lack of DNA. The CDR3 consists of 14 residues. CDR3 sequence: CASIRTGGNTEAFF.

The rearrangement links TRBV19 to TRBJ2-2. This CDR3 is 14 amino acids long. Germline V gene sequence: CDR1 LNHDA, CDR2 SQIVND (reference sequence). The CDR3 sequence: CASSIRGKTGELFF.

This sequence joins TRBV10-3 and TRBJ2-5; TCRdb outputs TRBD1, but without DNA this stays unchecked. Germline assignment: CDR1 ENHRY and CDR2 SYGVKD. This CDR3 comprises 12 residues. Here the CDR3 reads CARDSSQETQYF.

The J gene is TRBJ2-3, the V gene TRBV5-5; TCRdb's D call of TRBD1 is untestable without DNA. In germline, CDR1 is SGHKS, CDR2 YYEKEE (reference sequence). The length of the CDR3 is 14 residues. CDR3 amino acids: CASTGASGTDTQYF.

The genes are TRBV2 and TRBJ2-3; TCRdb gives TRBD1 as the D gene, but with no DNA this cannot be confirmed. This CDR3 spans 17 amino acids. From germline, CDR1 is SNHLY and CDR2 FYNNEI. CDR3: CASSVDPRQGMTDTQYF.

The chain combines TRBV6-5 with TRBJ2-1; the D call from TCRdb, TRBD1, cannot be confirmed without DNA. Germline CDR1 reads MNHEY; CDR2 reads SVGAGI. The CDR3 runs to 13 residues. The CDR3 here is CASEGQGGDEQFF.

The chain has TRBV5-1 and TRBJ2-1; TCRdb's assignment of TRBD1 cannot be checked, as there is no DNA. CDR3 length equals 15 residues. Germline-derived CDR1 and CDR2 are SGHRS and YFSETQ. CDR3 in amino acids: CASSLQGLGDNEQFF.

The chain couples TRBV6-2 or TRBV6-3 to TRBJ1-2. The CDR3 is 13 residues long. CDR1 MNHEY and CDR2 SVGEGT come from the germline V gene. This chain's CDR3 is CASRPTKNYGYTF.

CDR3 residues: CSVAGFSYNEQFF. The chain combines TRBV29-1 with TRBJ2-1; absent DNA, TCRdb's TRBD1 call cannot be checked. The germline V gene has CDR1 SQVTM and CDR2 ANQGSEA. The CDR3 covers 13 residues.

V gene TRBV6-6 combines with J gene TRBJ2-7; TCRdb gives TRBD1 as the D gene, but with no DNA this cannot be confirmed. From germline, CDR1 is MNHNY and CDR2 SVGAGI (reference sequence). The CDR3 runs to 13 residues. The CDR3 loop is CASSYDRAYEQYF.

The chain has TRBV25-1 and TRBJ1-1. There are 13 residues in the CDR3. CDR1 is MGHDK and CDR2 is SYGVNS in the germline V gene. CDR3: CASSGKYNTEAFF.

The chain recombines TRBV5-1 with TRBJ1-5; there is no DNA to check the TCRdb D call of TRBD1. Germline V gives CDR1 SGHRS, CDR2 YFSETQ. This CDR3 region has 14 residues. CDR3 sequence reads: CASSPSTGGQPQHF.

The J gene is TRBJ2-5, the V gene TRBV5-4. Germline V gene lookup returns CDR1 SGHNT and CDR2 YYREEE (reference sequence). CDR3 length equals 15 residues. CDR3 amino acids: CASSKSAGSQETQYF.

V usage is TRBV6-4 and J usage is TRBJ2-1; absent DNA, TCRdb's TRBD1 call cannot be checked. CDR1 and CDR2 from the germline V gene are MRHNA and SNTAGT. The CDR3 covers 16 residues. CDR3 residues: CASSERSGGPYNEQFF.

This chain connects TRBV6-1 to TRBJ1-2; TCRdb picks TRBD1, but there is no DNA to check that call. The CDR3 is 12 amino acids. Germline assignment: CDR1 MNHNS and CDR2 SASEGT. The CDR3 region is CASVTGDYGYTF.

This rearrangement joins TRBV30 to TRBJ1-1. This CDR3 is built from 13 residues. The germline CDR1 and CDR2 sequences are GTSNPN and SVGIG (reference sequence). The CDR3 sequence is CAWKRSMNTEAFF.

The rearrangement links TRBV5-1 to TRBJ2-6. CDR1 is SGHRS and CDR2 is YFSETQ in the germline V gene. The CDR3 totals 15 residues. The CDR3 sequence: CASSVQESGANVLTF.

This sequence joins TRBV5-1 and TRBJ2-5. Germline V gives CDR1 SGHRS, CDR2 YFSETQ. The CDR3 is 14 residues long. This CDR3 reads CASSLVAEGETQYF.

The V call is TRBV6-2 or TRBV6-3, the J call TRBJ2-1; TCRdb lists TRBD1, though no DNA is available to test this call. The CDR3 loop spans 16 amino acids. Germline V gene lookup returns CDR1 MNHEY and CDR2 SVGEGT. Here the CDR3 reads CASSSPRERAYNEQFF.

The J gene is TRBJ2-2, the V gene TRBV5-1; TCRdb returns TRBD1, unconfirmable since there is no DNA. This CDR3 is 16 amino acids long. The germline V gene has CDR1 SGHRS and CDR2 YFSETQ. The CDR3 region is CASSFSGGAGTGELFF.

The rearrangement joins TRBV12-3 or TRBV12-4 to TRBJ2-1; TCRdb proposes TRBD1, but this gene call is untestable without DNA. The CDR3 totals 15 residues. This chain's CDR3 is CASTTRLDGNNEQFF.

The CDR3 loop is CASSIGTSGIADTQYF. The J gene is TRBJ2-3, the V gene TRBV5-1; TCRdb gives TRBD2 as the D gene, but with no DNA this cannot be confirmed. The CDR3 runs to 16 residues. Germline assignment: CDR1 SGHRS and CDR2 YFSETQ. Full variable domain (remainder filled in from reference TRBV5-1 and TRBJ2-3): KAGVTQTPRYLIKTRGQQVTLSCSPISGHRSVSWYQQTPGQGLQFLFEYFSETQRNKGNFPGRFSGRQFSNSRSEMNVSTLELGDSALYLCASSIGTSGIADTQYFGPGTRLTVL.

The chain uses TRBV20-1 and TRBJ1-2. Germline CDR1 is DFQATT and CDR2 is SNEGSKA (reference sequence). The CDR3 sequence is 11 residues long. The chain's CDR3 is CSAKNLAGYTF.

J is TRBJ2-7 and V is TRBV5-1; TCRdb's D call of TRBD1 is untestable without DNA. The germline V gene has CDR1 SGHRS and CDR2 YFSETQ. The CDR3 length is 14 residues. The CDR3 loop reads CASSLLDNSDEQYF. The full variable domain, in which reference TRBV5-1 and TRBJ2-7 provide the parts outside the CDR3, is KAGVTQTPRYLIKTRGQQVTLSCSPISGHRSVSWYQQTPGQGLQFLFEYFSETQRNKGNFPGRFSGRQFSNSRSEMNVSTLELGDSALYLCASSLLDNSDEQYFGPGTRLTVT.

The genes are TRBV25-1 and TRBJ2-7; TCRdb designates TRBD1, a call that cannot be tested without DNA. The CDR3 totals 13 residues. CDR1 and CDR2 (germline): MGHDK, SYGVNS. The CDR3 protein is CASRRTGGYEQYF.

This chain connects TRBV5-1 to TRBJ1-2. CDR3 length equals 14 residues. Germline V CDR1 and CDR2: SGHRS, YFSETQ. The CDR3 is CASSLDRTPSIYTF.

This rearrangement joins TRBV7-6 to TRBJ2-1; absent DNA, TCRdb's TRBD2 call cannot be checked. In germline, CDR1 is SGHVS, CDR2 FNYEAQ. This CDR3 contains 17 residues. The CDR3 is CASTLDTTSFIRNEQFF.